The clone carrying this T cell receptor beta chain was seen at least ten times. The sample is drawn from a study of T cells in Graves' hyperthyroidism and ophthalmopathy. TCR beta CDR3 sequences were amplified from RNA transcripts. When the TCR CDR3 underwent first-round RT-PCR, the HTBI primer set was used. Using its own MiXCR run on the multiplex PCR reads, TCRdb lists one record per CDR3 protein. The sample consists of about 250,000 distinct CDR3 sequences, over 20% of them appearing once. Ophthalmopathy patients had moderate-to-severe active disease, CAS ≥3, NOSPECS ≥4, and disease duration under 3 months. Germline loops: CDR1 MNHNS, CDR2 SASEGT. Trimming shortened V by 2 bases and J by 7 bases, and 2 bases separated the two germline ends. The CDR3 covers 11 residues.

The TCR originated in a woman in her thirties or forties with Graves' ophthalmopathy. The material sequenced was blood. The rearrangement links TRBV6-1 to TRBJ2-2, with D hard to call. The CDR3 reads CASSEIGELFF. The CDR3 nucleotides read TGTGCCAGCAGTGAAATCGGGGAGCTGTTTTTT.